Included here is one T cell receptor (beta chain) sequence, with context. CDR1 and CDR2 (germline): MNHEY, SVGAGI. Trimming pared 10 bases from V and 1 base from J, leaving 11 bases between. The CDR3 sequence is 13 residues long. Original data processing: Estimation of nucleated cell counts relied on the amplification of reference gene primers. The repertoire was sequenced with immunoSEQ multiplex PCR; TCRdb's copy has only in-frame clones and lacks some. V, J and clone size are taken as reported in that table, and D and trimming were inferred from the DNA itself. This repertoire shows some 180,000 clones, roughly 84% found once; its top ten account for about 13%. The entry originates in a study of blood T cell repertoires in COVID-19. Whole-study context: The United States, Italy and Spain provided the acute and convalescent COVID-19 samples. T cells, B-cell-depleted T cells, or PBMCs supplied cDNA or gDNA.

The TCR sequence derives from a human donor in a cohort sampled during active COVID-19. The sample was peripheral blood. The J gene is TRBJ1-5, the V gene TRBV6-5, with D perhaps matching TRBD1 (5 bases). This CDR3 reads CATYGGSNQPQHF. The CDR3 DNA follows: TGTGCCACTTACGGGGGAAGCAATCAGCCCCAGCATTTT.